Below, 17 T cell receptor beta chains from the same sample are listed, as sequenced in a study of cytomegalovirus exposure and HLA in healthy donors. The PCR made use of 60 Vbeta and 13 Jbeta primers. Method: immunoSEQ multiplex PCR; TCRdb's copy keeps in-frame clones and lacks some. The table lists some 42,000 clones, 50% of them singletons, with about 12% in the top ten. The sample was PBMCs. These receptors originate from a human donor in good health.

Comment on this clone: Relative to the germline gene, one junction end is altered; a read error may explain this. The gene calls are TRBV5-6 and TRBJ1-4; D is unresolved. CDR3 length equals 15 residues. Germline CDR1 SGHDT, CDR2 YYEEEE. DNA of the CDR3: TGTGCCAGCAGCCTTAAAGTTGCAACTAATGAAAAACTGTCTTTT. Translated: CASSLKVATNEKLSF. Full variable domain (missing parts from reference TRBV5-6 and TRBJ1-4): DAGVTQSPTHLIKTRGQQVTLRCSPKSGHDTVSWYQQALGQGPQFIFQYYEEEERQRGNFPDRFSGHQFPNYSSELNVNALLLGDSALYLCASSLKVATNEKLSFGSGTQLSVL.

The J gene is TRBJ2-1, the V gene TRBV29-1, with TRBD2 identical over 10 bases. Trimming at V came to 6 bases and at J to 9 bases, leaving 8 bases not matched to a gene. The CDR3 totals 13 residues. Germline V gene sequence: CDR1 SQVTM, CDR2 ANQGSEA. This chain's CDR3 is CSVFSGRRSEQFF. The DNA for the CDR3 is TGCAGCGTATTTAGCGGGAGGCGGTCTGAGCAGTTCTTC.

The count of this clone is one. The genes are TRBV5-1 and TRBJ2-7; 9 bases align to TRBD1. CDR1 is SGHRS and CDR2 is YFSETQ in the germline V gene. V lost 2 bases, J lost 6 bases, and 9 bases stayed unmatched. The CDR3 sequence is 15 residues long. The CDR3 here is CASSFGTGFGGEQYF. Here the CDR3 DNA reads TGCGCCAGCAGCTTCGGGACAGGGTTCGGAGGCGAGCAGTACTTC. The full variable domain, its missing parts supplied by reference TRBV5-1 and TRBJ2-7, is KAGVTQTPRYLIKTRGQQVTLSCSPISGHRSVSWYQQTPGQGLQFLFEYFSETQRNKGNFPGRFSGRQFSNSRSEMNVSTLELGDSALYLCASSFGTGFGGEQYFGPGTRLTVT.

This clone is deemed medium-sized (0.01 to 0.1%). Here the CDR3 reads CASSFGQGVEYGYTF. In DNA form, the CDR3 reads TGTGCCAGCAGCTTCGGACAGGGGGTTGAGTATGGCTACACCTTC. The chain recombines TRBV7-6 with TRBJ1-2; 10 bases line up with TRBD1. Trimming took 3 bases from V and 5 from J; bases not matched to a gene: 6. This CDR3 contains 15 residues. Germline CDR1 and CDR2: SGHVS and FNYEAQ.

The chain recombines TRBV2 with TRBJ1-5, with 7 bases that match TRBD1. Trimming cost V 6 bases and J 0 bases; bases outside gene matches: 8. The CDR3 is 16 residues long. Germline CDR1 and CDR2: SNHLY and FYNNEI. CDR3 DNA sequence: TGTGCCAGCAGGGCGGGACAGCGTTATAGCAATCAGCCCCAGCATTTT. This codes for CASRAGQRYSNQPQHF.

The rearrangement links TRBV6-6 to TRBJ1-1; D is possibly TRBD1 (6 bases). CDR1 is MNHNY, CDR2 SVGAGI, per germline (reference sequence). The ends were cut back, 6 bases at V and 1 base at J, with 15 bases in the middle. The CDR3 length is 15 residues. CDR3: CASRTPGQQNTEAFF. DNA of the CDR3: TGTGCCAGCAGAACCCCGGGACAACAGAACACTGAAGCTTTCTTT.

The chain combines TRBV13 with TRBJ2-1; 10 positions match TRBD2. V shed 3 bases, J shed 11 bases, and the junction held 25 bases outside the gene matches. The CDR3 extends over 20 amino acids. Germline CDR1 reads PRHDT; CDR2 reads FYEKMQ (reference sequence). The CDR3 reads CASSFFPKIIAGGLLGQQFF. The CDR3, as DNA: TGTGCCAGCAGCTTTTTCCCAAAAATAATAGCGGGAGGCCTACTTGGGCAGCAGTTCTTC. Variable domain in full (rest from reference TRBV13 and TRBJ2-1): AAGVIQSPRHLIKEKRETATLKCYPIPRHDTVYWYQQGPGQDPQFLISFYEKMQSDKGSIPDRFSAQQFSDYHSELNMSSLELGDSALYFCASSFFPKIIAGGLLGQQFFGPGTRLTVL.

This clone turned up a few times. The chain combines TRBV18 with TRBJ2-7; tentatively, D is TRBD1 (6 bases). CDR1 is KGHSH, CDR2 LQKENI, per germline. Trimming took off 4 bases at V and 2 bases at J, with 12 bases between the two ends. The CDR3 is 14 amino acids. CDR3 region: CASSQDRMTYEQYF. CDR3 bases: TGTGCCAGCTCACAAGACAGGATGACCTACGAGCAGTACTTC.

The J gene is TRBJ2-3, the V gene TRBV7-8, with D possibly being TRBD1 (6 bases). The germline V and J ends were trimmed by 6 bases and 7 bases, with 11 bases remaining between them. The CDR3 length is 12 residues. Germline-derived CDR1 and CDR2 are SGHVS and FQNEAQ. Here the CDR3 reads CASSLGGNTQYF. The CDR3 nucleotides are TGTGCCAGCAGTCTAGGGGGTAATACGCAGTATTTT.

This clone is judged medium-sized. The V gene is TRBV10-3, the J gene TRBJ2-1; 14 positions agree with TRBD2. The CDR3 loop spans 18 amino acids. Looked up from germline, CDR1 is ENHRY and CDR2 is SYGVKD. Trimming at V came to 6 bases and at J to 4 bases, leaving 11 bases not matched to a gene. In nucleotides, the CDR3 is TGTGCCATCAGCCCGACTAGCGGGGGGGTGTTTGGTTACAATGAGCAGTTCTTC. Its protein product is CAISPTSGGVFGYNEQFF.

The chain carries TRBV10-3 and TRBJ2-5; 8 nucleotides match TRBD2. The CDR3 contains 15 residues. Germline CDR1 reads ENHRY; CDR2 reads SYGVKD. Trimming at V came to 0 bases and at J to 1 base, leaving 1 base not matched to a gene. CDR3 protein: CAISESAGGQETQYF. The CDR3 nucleotides read TGTGCCATCAGTGAGTCCGCGGGGGGCCAAGAGACCCAGTACTTC.

This clone was counted only a few times. The V call is TRBV29-1, the J call TRBJ2-5, with D possibly matching TRBD2 (6 bases). Germline CDR1 SQVTM, CDR2 ANQGSEA. V was pared by 7 bases and J by 3 bases, with 12 bases between. The CDR3 spans 12 residues. CDR3 in amino acids: CSGGTFKETQYF. The DNA of the CDR3 is TGCAGCGGGGGGACTTTTAAAGAGACCCAGTACTTC.

J is TRBJ2-3 and V is TRBV11-2, with 9 bases identical to TRBD2. CDR3 length: 18 amino acids. The ends lost 4 bases at V and 3 bases at J; junction bases unmatched: 14. CDR1 is SGHAT, CDR2 FQNNGV, per germline. CDR3 in amino acids: CASSSRWASGVQTDTQYF. In DNA, the CDR3 is TGTGCCAGCAGCTCTCGGTGGGCTAGCGGGGTCCAAACAGATACGCAGTATTTT. Together with reference TRBV11-2 and TRBJ2-3, the CDR3 gives the full variable domain: EAGVAQSPRYKIIEKRQSVAFWCNPISGHATLYWYQQILGQGPKLLIQFQNNGVVDDSQLPKDRFSAERLKGVDSTLKIQPAKLEDSAVYLCASSSRWASGVQTDTQYFGPGTRLTVL.

This CDR3 reads CASRPLGGSSYEQYF. CDR3 coding DNA: TGTGCCAGCAGACCTCTTGGGGGCAGCTCCTACGAGCAGTACTTC. J is TRBJ2-7 and V is TRBV6-5; D may be TRBD1 (6 bases). The CDR3 extends over 15 amino acids. Germline V gene data show CDR1 as MNHEY and CDR2 as SVGAGI. V was pared by 6 bases and J by 0 bases, with 15 bases between.

This chain joins TRBV7-3 and TRBJ2-7, with 10 nucleotides matching TRBD2. The junction had 6 bases not matched to a gene; V was cut back by 4 bases and J by 3 bases. This CDR3 comprises 15 residues. In germline, CDR1 is SGHTA, CDR2 FQGTGA. CDR3 region: CASSSAGGGGYEQYF. In nucleotides, the CDR3 is TGTGCCAGCAGCTCAGCGGGGGGGGGCGGCTACGAGCAGTACTTC.

In this sample, this clone turned up once. The rearrangement links TRBV6-1 to TRBJ1-6, with 7 bases fitting TRBD1. V lost 6 bases, J lost 5 bases, and 7 bases stayed unmatched. The CDR3 totals 15 residues. Germline loops: CDR1 MNHNS, CDR2 SASEGT. The CDR3 DNA follows: TGTGCCAGCAGAAAACAGGGGACTGATAATTCACCCCTCCACTTT. Its protein is CASRKQGTDNSPLHF.

The rearrangement links TRBV19 to TRBJ1-5, with D possibly matching TRBD1 (6 bases). The CDR3 has 18 residues. Germline V gene data show CDR1 as LNHDA and CDR2 as SQIVND (reference sequence). Trimming cost V 1 base and J 2 bases, with 18 bases left between them. The CDR3 here is CASSIAAQGIYGNQPQHF. The CDR3 DNA reads as TGTGCCAGTAGTATAGCGGCACAGGGTATTTACGGCAATCAGCCCCAGCATTTT.